The 21 T cell receptor beta chains below all came from one sample that was sequenced in a study of PD-1 blockade in classical Hodgkin lymphoma. Time point indicated: newly diagnosed, previously untreated cHL patient sample. Some clones are missing from TCRdb's copy, which holds only in-frame ones; the method was immunoSEQ multiplex PCR. Of 25,000 to 30,000 clones in the sample, roughly 90% were seen once. Sequenced sample: peripheral blood mononuclear cells (PBMCs). All receptors derive from a human donor with classical Hodgkin lymphoma.

The V call is TRBV2, the J call TRBJ2-1; 11 positions match TRBD2. Looked up from germline, CDR1 is SNHLY and CDR2 is FYNNEI. The J segment lost 8 bases and the V segment lost 8 bases, leaving 11 bases of the junction unmatched. The CDR3 loop spans 15 amino acids. CDR3 protein: CASRLTSGVGDEQFF. CDR3 sequence (DNA): TGTGCCAGCCGACTGACTAGCGGGGTCGGCGATGAGCAGTTCTTC.

The chain employs TRBV27 and TRBJ2-2, with D unresolved. Germline V gene data show CDR1 as MNHEY and CDR2 as SMNVEV (reference sequence). Trimming left V 3 bases short and J 5 bases short, with 4 bases between. The CDR3 runs 12 residues. The CDR3 spells CASSFWTGELFF. CDR3 nucleotide sequence: TGTGCCAGCAGTTTTTGGACCGGGGAGCTGTTTTTT.

This chain links TRBV5-1 with TRBJ2-2; possibly TRBD1 or TRBD2 for D (6 bases each). Germline-derived CDR1 and CDR2 are SGHRS and YFSETQ. The germline V and J ends were trimmed by 1 base and 4 bases, with 11 bases remaining between them. The length of the CDR3 is 15 residues. The CDR3 reads CASSLRGLGTGELFF. CDR3 in DNA: TGCGCCAGCAGCTTGCGGGGGCTCGGCACCGGGGAGCTGTTTTTT.

This clone was observed a single time. The V call is TRBV5-6, the J call TRBJ2-7, with D possibly matching TRBD2 (6 bases). The CDR3 consists of 13 residues. In germline, CDR1 is SGHDT, CDR2 YYEEEE. V was cut by 1 base and J by 1 base, with 6 bases left in between. CDR3: CASSLRGSYEQYF. The DNA of the CDR3 is TGTGCCAGCAGCTTGCGGGGGTCCTACGAGCAGTACTTC.

The chain has TRBV4-3 and TRBJ2-6, with D unclear. This CDR3 is built from 17 residues. The germline CDR1 and CDR2 sequences are LGHNA and YSLEER. The V end lost 1 base, the J end lost 0 bases, and 10 bases lay between the germline ends. This CDR3 reads CASSQGQVLSGANVLTF. The CDR3 DNA reads as TGCGCCAGCAGCCAAGGGCAGGTCCTCTCTGGGGCCAACGTCCTGACTTTC.

This sequence joins TRBV7-2 and TRBJ2-3; no clear D gene. Germline V lookup: CDR1 SGHTA, CDR2 FQGNSA. The ends were cut back, 2 bases at V and 3 bases at J, with 9 bases in the middle. CDR3 length equals 14 residues. The CDR3 nucleotides read TGTGCCAGCAGCTTAATTAGTAGAACAGATACGCAGTATTTT. It encodes CASSLISRTDTQYF.

The chain is built from TRBV28 and TRBJ1-1; a weak D match, TRBD1 (6 bases). This CDR3 is 14 amino acids long. Germline-derived CDR1 and CDR2 are MDHEN and SYDVKM. V shed 6 bases and J shed 11 bases, with 22 bases lying between them. For the CDR3, the DNA is TGTGCCAGCAGCCAAGAAGGGACATCTAGGGCCGCTTTCTTT. Translated, it gives CASSQEGTSRAAFF.

V gene TRBV18 combines with J gene TRBJ2-5; D remains unclear. CDR1 is KGHSH and CDR2 is LQKENI in the germline V gene. CDR3 length: 14 residues. Between the trimmed V and J ends, which lost 2 bases and 5 bases, there was a span of 12 bases. CDR3 nucleotide sequence: TGTGCCAGCTCACCAGGCAGCTTTCGGGAGACCCAGTACTTC. It yields the protein CASSPGSFRETQYF.

The chain combines TRBV7-2 with TRBJ1-3; 10 bases are a match to TRBD1. CDR1 is SGHTA, CDR2 FQGNSA, per germline. J lost 0 bases, V lost 0 bases, and 5 bases had no gene match. The CDR3 length is 18 residues. DNA for the CDR3: TGTGCCAGCAGCTTAGCCCGACAGGGGGCCGGCTCTGGAAACACCATATATTTT. This sequence encodes CASSLARQGAGSGNTIYF.

The chain employs TRBV11-1 and TRBJ2-7; D is tentatively TRBD1 or TRBD2 (7 bases each). Trimming took 1 base from V and 4 from J, leaving 14 bases between them. Germline V gene lookup returns CDR1 SGHAT and CDR2 FQDESV (reference sequence). The CDR3 is 15 residues long. CDR3 loop: CASSLGRGGNYEQYF. The CDR3 DNA reads as TGTGCCAGCAGCTTAGGCAGGGGGGGGAATTACGAGCAGTACTTC.

The genes are TRBV14 and TRBJ2-7, with D perhaps TRBD2 (6 bases). The CDR3 extends over 17 amino acids. With 3 bases removed from V and 1 base from J, the gap between germline ends came to 19 bases. Germline CDR1 and CDR2: SGHDN and FVKESK. Here the CDR3 reads CASSHSRWASVSYEQYF. CDR3 in DNA: TGTGCCAGCAGCCACTCTAGGTGGGCTAGCGTGTCCTACGAGCAGTACTTC.

This clone appeared a single time. The V gene is TRBV5-1, the J gene TRBJ2-3, with a tentative D call TRBD2 (6 bases). V was shortened by 6 bases and J by 0 bases, with 11 bases between the two germline ends. The CDR3 runs 14 residues. Per the germline V gene, CDR1 is SGHRS and CDR2 is YFSETQ. Here the CDR3 DNA reads TGCGCCAGCACTGGCGGGGCTAGCACAGATACGCAGTATTTT. This codes for CASTGGASTDTQYF. Drawing the rest from reference TRBV5-1 and TRBJ2-3, the complete variable domain is KAGVTQTPRYLIKTRGQQVTLSCSPISGHRSVSWYQQTPGQGLQFLFEYFSETQRNKGNFPGRFSGRQFSNSRSEMNVSTLELGDSALYLCASTGGASTDTQYFGPGTRLTVL.

V and J are TRBV5-3 and TRBJ2-7; 8 nucleotides align to TRBD2. TRBV5-3 is an ORF; its function is uncertain. The J segment lost 3 bases and the V segment lost 4 bases, leaving 15 bases of the junction unmatched. The CDR3 length is 17 residues. The CDR3 DNA reads TGTGCCAGAAGCCCCCGGTTTCCGATAGCGGGGAGCTACGAGCAGTACTTC. Translation: CARSPRFPIAGSYEQYF.

V is TRBV7-2 and J is TRBJ2-1; D not resolved. This CDR3 region has 15 residues. CDR1 SGHTA and CDR2 FQGNSA come from the germline V gene. Trimming took 0 bases from V and 1 from J, leaving 7 bases between them. The CDR3 region is CASSLAQRSYNEQFF. The CDR3 bases are TGTGCCAGCAGCTTAGCTCAGCGATCCTACAATGAGCAGTTCTTC.

The chain is built from TRBV10-3 and TRBJ2-3; D is unclear. V dropped 3 bases and J dropped 3 bases, with 1 base sitting between them. The CDR3 is made up of 11 amino acids. Looked up from germline, CDR1 is ENHRY and CDR2 is SYGVKD. In nucleotides, the CDR3 is TGTGCCATCAGTGAAACAGATACGCAGTATTTT. Translated, it gives CAISETDTQYF.

The V gene is TRBV5-5, the J gene TRBJ1-2, with D maybe TRBD1 (5 bases). The CDR3 loop spans 13 amino acids. The V and J ends lost 4 bases and 1 base respectively, with 8 bases between them. Germline V gene sequence: CDR1 SGHKS, CDR2 YYEKEE (reference sequence). The CDR3 nucleotides read TGTGCCAGCAGCCAGGGATATAACTATGGCTACACCTTC. Translated: CASSQGYNYGYTF. Filled out from reference TRBV5-5 and TRBJ1-2, the complete variable domain reads DAGVTQSPTHLIKTRGQQVTLRCSPISGHKSVSWYQQVLGQGPQFIFQYYEKEERGRGNFPDRFSARQFPNYSSELNVNALLLGDSALYLCASSQGYNYGYTFGSGTRLTVV.

The chain links TRBV4-1 to TRBJ2-7, with 7 bases lining up with TRBD1. Trimming removed 4 bases from V and 5 bases from J; junction bases left unmatched: 5. The CDR3 spans 13 residues. The germline V gene has CDR1 MGHRA and CDR2 YSYEKL. The CDR3 DNA follows: TGCGCCAGCAGCCCCAGGGGGACCGACGAGCAGTACTTC. Its translation is CASSPRGTDEQYF.

The chain has TRBV28 and TRBJ1-2, with a weak D call TRBD1 (5 bases). This CDR3 has 14 residues. Trimming cost V 2 bases and J 7 bases, with 14 bases left between them. Per the germline V gene, CDR1 is MDHEN and CDR2 is SYDVKM. CDR3 loop: CASSLGSPGRGYTF. CDR3 DNA: TGTGCCAGCAGTTTAGGGTCCCCAGGGCGTGGCTACACCTTC.

In DNA form, the CDR3 reads TGTGCCAGCAGTGGGTCATCGACAACTAATGAAAAACTGTTTTTT. It codes for CASSGSSTTNEKLFF. J is TRBJ1-4 and V is TRBV28, with D unresolved. In germline, CDR1 is MDHEN, CDR2 SYDVKM. V was clipped by 5 bases and J by 0 bases, with 10 bases between them. The CDR3 totals 15 residues.

The gene calls are TRBV6-4 and TRBJ2-2; a weak D match, TRBD1 (6 bases). This CDR3 spans 16 amino acids. Germline V gene data show CDR1 as MRHNA and CDR2 as SNTAGT. With 6 bases removed from V and 2 bases from J, the gap between germline ends came to 16 bases. The CDR3 sequence: CASSVTRTENTGELFF. The CDR3 nucleotides read TGTGCCAGCAGCGTAACTCGGACAGAAAACACCGGGGAGCTGTTTTTT.

The V call is TRBV7-2, the J call TRBJ1-1; D might be TRBD1 (6 bases). CDR1 is SGHTA, CDR2 FQGNSA, per germline. CDR3 length equals 16 residues. Trimming removed 5 bases at V and 0 bases at J, with 16 bases between. CDR3 residues: CASSRETGTLNTEAFF. In DNA, the CDR3 is TGTGCCAGCAGCAGAGAGACAGGTACCCTGAACACTGAAGCTTTCTTT.